The text below deals with one T cell receptor (beta chain). What it recognizes is unknown. This sample is drawn from a study of CD8+ T cells in alopecia areata. Study-wide results and caveats: Higher clonality and more expanded CD8+ clones appeared in lesional than normal scalp. Tissue-resident alphabeta T cells belonging to normal skin likewise get sequenced within scalp specimens.

Following extraction, RNA underwent reverse transcription to cDNA, which served as the sequencing template. Generated by immunoSEQ multiplex PCR, the TCRdb table keeps only in-frame clones and is missing some. The sample lists about 110,000 clones, approximately 59% occurring once. PBMCs yielded sorted CD4+ and CD8+ T cells. The sequencing input was CD8+ T cells sorted from blood. The source is a human donor in good health.

The CDR3 sequence is CASSIGQKGADTEAFF. CDR3 nucleotides: TGTGCCAGTAGTATCGGGCAGAAAGGTGCGGACACTGAAGCTTTCTTT. The chain has TRBV19 and TRBJ1-1, with unresolved D. Germline values: CDR1 LNHDA, CDR2 SQIVND (reference sequence). CDR3 size: 16 residues. V was pared by 3 bases and J by 3 bases, with 17 bases between.